The TCR beta chain described here comes from a study of blood T cell repertoires in COVID-19. The wider study: Sites across the United States, Italy and Spain contributed samples from acute and convalescent COVID-19. T cells, B-cell-depleted T cells, or PBMCs provided the cDNA or gDNA that served as material.

Sequencing was performed with immunoSEQ multiplex PCR; in TCRdb, only in-frame clones are kept and a portion is missing. The sample yields a few hundred thousand clones, roughly nine tenths seen once. Germline V gene sequence: CDR1 KGHSH, CDR2 LQKENI. The CDR3 sequence is 13 residues long. Trimming took off 3 bases at V and 4 bases at J, with 9 bases between the two ends. The material sequenced was peripheral blood. V is TRBV18 and J is TRBJ2-5; no definite D call. The clonotype originates from a woman between 50 and 59 years old with COVID-19, enrolled during active disease. The CDR3 here is CASSPIPGETQYF. The CDR3, as DNA: TGTGCCAGCTCACCCATCCCGGGAGAGACCCAGTACTTC.